The TCR beta chain described here comes from a study of blood T cells in healthy people across ages. The ends were cut back, 0 bases at V and 1 base at J, with 9 bases in the middle. The CDR3 loop spans 14 amino acids. CDR1 is DFQATT, CDR2 SNEGSKA, per germline (reference sequence). Sample-barcoded 5' priming and a J-beta primer mix drove a second PCR of 7 to 11 cycles. TCRdb ran MiXCR on the 5' RACE reads and lists one entry per CDR3 protein. Of nearly 800,000 distinct CDR3 sequences listed, about 61% are singletons. This clonotype turned up a few times. The chain joins TRBV20-1 to TRBJ2-5, with TRBD2 as a possible D gene (6 bases). The receptor was derived from a man aged 35 to 55 in good health. Sequencing was done on a sample of blood. As DNA, the CDR3 is TGCAGTGCTAGAGAAGCGCGGGGCCAAGAGACCCAGTACTTC. Protein sequence: CSAREARGQETQYF.